These 32 T cell receptor beta chains share one sample of origin, sequenced in a study of glioma-infiltrating T cells after dendritic cell vaccination. Here immunoSEQ multiplex PCR was the method, and the copy in TCRdb shows in-frame clones only, minus some. The table lists tens of thousands of clones, approximately 78% of them singletons, with around 9.6% in the top ten. The sequencing here drew on blood, taken before dendritic cell vaccination. The origin of the receptors is a human donor with glioblastoma.

The chain links TRBV4-2 to TRBJ2-7; TRBD1 matches at 8 bases. This CDR3 contains 14 residues. Germline CDR1 is LGHNA and CDR2 is YNFKEQ. Trimming took 4 bases from V and 6 from J; bases not matched to a gene: 8. The CDR3 coding sequence is TGTGCCAGCAGCCCGATGGACAGGGTGGTCGAGCAGTACTTC. Residues: CASSPMDRVVEQYF.

This rearrangement joins TRBV30 to TRBJ2-5; maybe TRBD2 (5 bases). The J call could be wrong; TRBJ2-7 is a better fit for the DNA end. Germline V gene sequence: CDR1 GTSNPN, CDR2 SVGIG (reference sequence). The length of the CDR3 is 13 residues. The DNA of the CDR3 is TGTGCAGTGCATGAGGGAAATACCTACGAGCAGTACTTC. This translates into CAVHEGNTYEQYF.

The V and J genes are TRBV5-4 and TRBJ1-3; tentatively, D is TRBD1 (5 bases). This CDR3 has 16 residues. In germline, CDR1 is SGHNT, CDR2 YYREEE (reference sequence). V dropped 3 bases and J dropped 2 bases, with 15 bases sitting between them. In DNA form, the CDR3 reads TGTGCCAGCAGCTCCGGGCAGGGTAGGACTGGAAACACCATATATTTT. Translation gives CASSSGQGRTGNTIYF.

This rearrangement joins TRBV7-9 to TRBJ1-2; D possibly corresponds to TRBD1 (5 bases). The CDR3 covers 13 residues. Germline V CDR1 and CDR2: SEHNR, FQNEAQ (reference sequence). Between the trimmed V and J ends, which lost 5 bases and 4 bases, there was a span of 11 bases. The CDR3 spells CASSPRGGYGYTF. For the CDR3, the DNA is TGTGCCAGCAGCCCCCGGGGGGGCTATGGCTACACCTTC.

This clone was found a few times. The chain has TRBV6-1 and TRBJ2-2; D gene unclear. The CDR3 has 14 amino acids. Trimming took 3 bases from V and 4 from J, leaving 9 bases between them. Germline V gene sequence: CDR1 MNHNS, CDR2 SASEGT. For the CDR3, the DNA is TGTGCCAGCAGTGACACCCGCGCCACCGGGGAGCTGTTTTTT. It yields the protein CASSDTRATGELFF.

The chain joins TRBV7-9 to TRBJ1-5; TRBD1 matches 9 bases. With 1 base clipped from V and 7 bases from J, the junction kept 11 bases outside the gene matches. The CDR3 has 17 amino acids. Germline CDR1 and CDR2: SEHNR and FQNEAQ (reference sequence). CDR3 coding DNA: TGTGCCAGCAGCTTAGGGACCGGGACAGGGAGTAGGCAGCCCCAGCATTTT. As protein: CASSLGTGTGSRQPQHF.

This chain uses TRBV19 with TRBJ2-4, with 12 bases identical to TRBD2. The CDR3 contains 16 residues. Germline trimming cut 4 bases from V and 7 bases from J; bases unmatched to any gene: 8. Germline V lookup: CDR1 LNHDA, CDR2 SQIVND (reference sequence). Here the CDR3 reads CASSTSLAGGLNIQYF. The CDR3 DNA reads as TGTGCCAGTAGTACCTCGCTAGCGGGGGGGCTCAACATTCAGTACTTC.

The chain is built from TRBV7-9 and TRBJ1-5; D is undetermined. The V gene's germline CDR1 is SEHNR and CDR2 FQNEAQ (reference sequence). CDR3 length equals 13 residues. Trimming removed 5 bases from V and 3 bases from J, with 8 bases in between. DNA of the CDR3: TGTGCCAGCAGCCCCCAGATCAATCAGCCCCAGCATTTT. As protein: CASSPQINQPQHF. The variable domain in full, completed from reference TRBV7-9 and TRBJ1-5, reads DTGVSQNPRHKITKRGQNVTFRCDPISEHNRLYWYRQTLGQGPEFLTYFQNEAQLEKSRLLSDRFSAERPKGSFSTLEIQRTEQGDSAMYLCASSPQINQPQHFGDGTRLSIL.

CDR3 protein: CASSPGGRTDTQYF. The CDR3 region has the DNA TGTGCCAGCAGTCCGGGGGGACGCACAGATACGCAGTATTTT. J is TRBJ2-3 and V is TRBV2, with 7 bases identical to TRBD2. The CDR3 has 14 residues. The germline V gene encodes CDR1 SNHLY and CDR2 FYNNEI. V was pared by 5 bases and J by 1 base, with 3 bases of the junction left unmatched.

The rearrangement joins TRBV6-6 to TRBJ1-1; D not resolved. Germline V gene sequence: CDR1 MNHNY, CDR2 SVGAGI (reference sequence). The CDR3 consists of 15 residues. Trimming stripped 6 bases from V and 1 base from J, with 15 bases between. The CDR3 protein is CASSPSWQPNTEAFF. As DNA, the CDR3 is TGTGCCAGCAGCCCTAGTTGGCAGCCGAACACTGAAGCTTTCTTT.

The chain links TRBV6-5 to TRBJ2-3, with 11 bases aligning to TRBD2. J gave up 4 bases and V 5 bases, and 5 bases lay outside the gene matches. There are 15 residues in the CDR3. Germline CDR1 is MNHEY and CDR2 is SVGAGI. DNA for the CDR3: TGTGCCAGCAGTATACTAGCGGGGGCTGCAGATACGCAGTATTTT. Its translation is CASSILAGAADTQYF.

The CDR3 region has the DNA TGTGCCAGCAGCTTAGATACAGGGCCTAAGGACGAAGCTTTCTTT. It specifies CASSLDTGPKDEAFF. The J gene is TRBJ1-1, the V gene TRBV7-9; tentatively, D is TRBD1 (6 bases). Germline V lookup: CDR1 SEHNR, CDR2 FQNEAQ (reference sequence). Trimming shortened V by 1 base and J by 8 bases, and 17 bases separated the two germline ends. This CDR3 is 15 amino acids long.

The chain employs TRBV5-1 and TRBJ2-7; TRBD2 might be the D (6 bases). Germline V gives CDR1 SGHRS, CDR2 YFSETQ. The V end lost 8 bases, the J end lost 1 base, and 13 bases lay between the germline ends. This CDR3 has 13 residues. DNA for the CDR3: TGCGCCAGTAATTCGGGGAGGTCCTACGAGCAGTACTTC. This codes for CASNSGRSYEQYF.

This clone was detected only a few times. The V gene is TRBV7-9, the J gene TRBJ2-3, with a weak D call TRBD1 (7 bases). The germline V gene has CDR1 SEHNR and CDR2 FQNEAQ (reference sequence). The germline V and J ends were trimmed by 5 bases and 3 bases, with 18 bases remaining between them. CDR3 length equals 16 residues. The CDR3 region is CASSKSVRGATDTQYF. DNA of the CDR3: TGTGCCAGCAGCAAGTCGGTCAGGGGGGCTACAGATACGCAGTATTTT.

The rearrangement joins TRBV2 to TRBJ2-7; the D is unclear. Germline CDR1 is SNHLY and CDR2 is FYNNEI. The ends were cut back, 7 bases at V and 2 bases at J, with 6 bases in the middle. CDR3 length equals 11 residues. CDR3 sequence (DNA): TGTGCCAGCATGGAGACCTACGAGCAGTACTTC. It encodes CASMETYEQYF.

This chain links TRBV7-2 with TRBJ2-1; TRBD2 is a possible D gene (5 bases). This CDR3 spans 15 amino acids. Germline CDR1 is SGHTA and CDR2 is FQGNSA. The ends were cut back, 1 base at V and 6 bases at J, with 13 bases in the middle. The CDR3 DNA reads TGTGCCAGCAGCTTAGGAGGGCCCACTTTCAATGAGCAGTTCTTC. It is translated as CASSLGGPTFNEQFF.

The rearrangement links TRBV19 to TRBJ2-2; D not certain. Trimming cost V 0 bases and J 0 bases, with 2 bases left between them. In germline, CDR1 is LNHDA, CDR2 SQIVND (reference sequence). The CDR3 length is 14 residues. This CDR3 is CASSIDSNTGELFF. The CDR3 nucleotides read TGTGCCAGTAGTATAGACTCGAACACCGGGGAGCTGTTTTTT.

The chain couples TRBV4-1 to TRBJ1-2, with a tentative D call TRBD1 (5 bases). CDR1 is MGHRA and CDR2 is YSYEKL in the germline V gene. This CDR3 region has 14 residues. Between the trimmed V and J ends, which lost 4 bases and 4 bases, there was a span of 13 bases. The CDR3 DNA reads TGCGCCAGCAGCCGTCGGGGAGGGGTCTATGGCTACACCTTC. This translates into CASSRRGGVYGYTF.

The rearrangement uses TRBV2 and TRBJ2-3; TRBD2 agrees at 9 bases. Per the germline V gene, CDR1 is SNHLY and CDR2 is FYNNEI. This CDR3 spans 15 amino acids. With V trimmed by 7 bases and J by 6 bases, 11 bases remained unmatched. The CDR3 nucleotides read TGTGCCAGCATTGGGACTAGCCGCCTGAGCGATACGCAGTATTTT. Protein product: CASIGTSRLSDTQYF.

The rearrangement uses TRBV5-6 and TRBJ2-1; possibly TRBD1 for D (5 bases). The CDR3 spans 16 residues. V dropped 0 bases and J dropped 0 bases, with 10 bases sitting between them. CDR1 is SGHDT, CDR2 YYEEEE, per germline. The CDR3 spells CASSLVGPSSYNEQFF. CDR3 nucleotides: TGTGCCAGCAGCTTGGTGGGGCCGAGCTCCTACAATGAGCAGTTCTTC.

This chain connects TRBV28 to TRBJ2-7; 7 bases match TRBD1. This CDR3 has 14 amino acids. Germline V gene data show CDR1 as MDHEN and CDR2 as SYDVKM. V was pared by 6 bases and J by 2 bases, with 7 bases of the junction left unmatched. CDR3 sequence: CASRKGQRPYEQYF. The CDR3 region has the DNA TGTGCCAGCAGGAAGGGACAGCGACCCTACGAGCAGTACTTC.

J is TRBJ1-2 and V is TRBV28, with D perhaps matching TRBD1 (5 bases). The germline V gene has CDR1 MDHEN and CDR2 SYDVKM. Trimming cost V 7 bases and J 3 bases, with 12 bases left between them. CDR3 length: 13 amino acids. DNA for the CDR3: TGTGCCAGCATCACGGGCAGGGACTATGGCTACACCTTC. It is translated as CASITGRDYGYTF.

This chain connects TRBV28 to TRBJ2-2; TRBD1 matches at 9 bases. The germline gives CDR1 MDHEN, CDR2 SYDVKM. V shed 6 bases and J 5 bases; nucleotides not matched to a gene: 10. This CDR3 is 16 amino acids long. The CDR3, as DNA: TGTGCCAGCAGGTCTGGGACAGGGTGGAATACCGGGGAGCTGTTTTTT. It encodes CASRSGTGWNTGELFF.

This chain uses TRBV7-9 with TRBJ2-1, with D uncertain. The CDR3 extends over 15 amino acids. Trimming left V 1 base short and J 2 bases short, with 9 bases between. The germline V gene has CDR1 SEHNR and CDR2 FQNEAQ (reference sequence). This CDR3 reads CASSLVQVTYNEQFF. The CDR3 bases are TGTGCCAGCAGCTTAGTACAAGTTACCTACAATGAGCAGTTCTTC.

In its sample, this clone was seen once. The chain uses TRBV6-1 and TRBJ1-6; no definite D call. Germline V gives CDR1 MNHNS, CDR2 SASEGT. V dropped 6 bases and J dropped 9 bases, with 15 bases sitting between them. This CDR3 is built from 14 residues. CDR3 sequence reads: CASSDGLGSSPLHF. In nucleotides, the CDR3 is TGTGCCAGCAGCGACGGCCTTGGGAGTTCACCCCTCCACTTT.

The chain is built from TRBV2 and TRBJ2-5; maybe TRBD2 (7 bases). Germline loops: CDR1 SNHLY, CDR2 FYNNEI. This CDR3 spans 15 amino acids. Trimming removed 4 bases at V and 6 bases at J, with 18 bases between. The DNA of the CDR3 is TGTGCCAGCAGTGGGGGAATTGCGGGGGCAAAGACCCAGTACTTC. Protein: CASSGGIAGAKTQYF.

This chain joins TRBV27 and TRBJ2-1, with 10 positions matching TRBD2. CDR1 MNHEY and CDR2 SMNVEV come from the germline V gene (reference sequence). The CDR3 runs to 15 residues. J lost 6 bases, V lost 1 base, and 3 bases had no gene match. CDR3 bases: TGTGCCAGCAGTTTATATCAGCGGGGGGGCAATGAGCAGTTCTTC. Its translation: CASSLYQRGGNEQFF.

The CDR3 region is CASSSRGLLSYEQYF. The CDR3 nucleotides are TGTGCCAGCAGCTCCAGGGGGCTCCTCTCCTACGAGCAGTACTTC. V and J are TRBV5-6 and TRBJ2-7, with TRBD1 matching over 8 bases. The length of the CDR3 is 15 residues. Germline-derived CDR1 and CDR2 are SGHDT and YYEEEE. The V and J ends lost 3 bases and 0 bases, in that order; junction bases with no gene match: 5.

This clone occurred a few times. The chain carries TRBV6-5 and TRBJ2-7, with 7 bases identical to TRBD2. The CDR3 sequence is 12 residues long. Trimming removed 5 bases from V and 4 bases from J; junction bases left unmatched: 2. CDR1 is MNHEY, CDR2 SVGAGI, per germline. CDR3 sequence (DNA): TGTGCCAGCAGTCAGGGAGGGTACGAGCAGTACTTC. As protein: CASSQGGYEQYF.

J is TRBJ2-2 and V is TRBV5-1, with D maybe TRBD1 (6 bases). Germline CDR1 is SGHRS and CDR2 is YFSETQ. The length of the CDR3 is 17 residues. The V end was cut by 2 bases, the J end by 0 bases, with 14 bases between. CDR3 in DNA: TGCGCCAGCAGCTTTAATGGGGGCCCGACGAACACCGGGGAGCTGTTTTTT. Encoded protein: CASSFNGGPTNTGELFF. The full variable domain, with the rest looked up from reference TRBV5-1 and TRBJ2-2, is KAGVTQTPRYLIKTRGQQVTLSCSPISGHRSVSWYQQTPGQGLQFLFEYFSETQRNKGNFPGRFSGRQFSNSRSEMNVSTLELGDSALYLCASSFNGGPTNTGELFFGEGSRLTVL.

The chain uses TRBV6-1 and TRBJ1-2, with 9 bases matching TRBD1. The germline gives CDR1 MNHNS, CDR2 SASEGT. J lost 11 bases, V lost 3 bases, and 10 bases had no gene match. The length of the CDR3 is 14 residues. This CDR3 reads CASSEDRDRDRYTF. The CDR3 bases are TGTGCCAGCAGTGAGGATAGGGACAGGGATCGTTACACCTTC.

The chain employs TRBV13 and TRBJ2-5; 9 bases match TRBD1. After removal of 3 bases from V and 4 bases from J, the junction contained 9 bases not matched to a gene. The CDR3 is 16 amino acids. Germline CDR1 PRHDT, CDR2 FYEKMQ (reference sequence). The CDR3 nucleotides read TGTGCCAGCAGCTTTGATGCGAGACAGGGGGGAGAGACCCAGTACTTC. This translates into CASSFDARQGGETQYF.